This TCR beta chain was obtained from a study of beta chain features in type 1 diabetes. Study-wide results and limits: All four CD4+ subsets of Type 1 diabetes patients contained TCRB CDR3s that were moderately but significantly shorter.

Per the germline V gene, CDR1 is MNHEY and CDR2 is SMNVEV (reference sequence). CDR3 length: 13 residues. The germline V and J ends were trimmed by 6 bases and 1 base, with 8 bases remaining between them. This clone was seen a few times. The target antigen is unknown. Every isolated RNA sample was fully reverse transcribed, so sequencing captured expressed TCRB transcripts. Some clones are missing from TCRdb's copy, which holds only in-frame ones; the method was immunoSEQ multiplex PCR. In the table there are roughly 500,000 clones, roughly 10% of which are singletons. This TCR came from a woman between 18 and 29 years old in good health. What was sequenced was naive CD4+ T cells from blood. The gene calls are TRBV27 and TRBJ2-3; D unclear. CDR3 loop: CASRGFGTDTQYF. The CDR3 DNA reads as TGTGCCAGCAGGGGGTTCGGCACAGATACGCAGTATTTT.